The TCR beta chain under discussion was sequenced for a study of cytomegalovirus exposure and HLA in healthy donors. General study results and limits: In vitro work confirmed that a few CMV-associated chains recognize CMV antigens.

With respect to this clone: Its antigen remains unknown.

In germline, CDR1 is MNHNS, CDR2 SASEGT. This CDR3 is built from 15 residues. The trim removed 3 bases at V and 2 bases at J, leaving 5 bases unmatched. The PCR made use of 60 Vbeta and 13 Jbeta primers. Profiling relied on immunoSEQ multiplex PCR, and the TCRdb table lists in-frame clones only, not all of them. In the table there are 100,000 to 150,000 clones, roughly 78% of which are singletons. The rearrangement joins TRBV6-1 to TRBJ2-7, with 9 bases identical to TRBD1. The receptor's source is a man in his forties or fifties in good health and CMV-seronegative. Sequenced material: PBMCs. In nucleotides, the CDR3 is TGTGCCAGCAGTGAGCCGGGACAGGGCCCCTACGAGCAGTACTTC. This sequence encodes CASSEPGQGPYEQYF.